Sequencing of this T cell receptor beta chain was carried out in a study of regulatory T cells in long-lasting Graves disease. Study-wide context: Graves' cases, newly diagnosed, had used antithyroid drugs under 3 months. General observations from the study: Favored usage of TRBV28, TRBJ1-2 and TRBJ2-5 was recorded in persistent disease.

Time point of the sample: newly diagnosed GD, antithyroid drugs for less than 3 months. The TCR library used RNA extracted from PBMCs. CDR3 regions were amplified by Arm-PCR using iRepertoire HTBI primers to build TCR beta libraries. One entry per CDR3 protein, called by TCRdb with MiXCR from the multiplex PCR reads. This sample has roughly 400,000 distinct CDR3 sequences, with roughly 15% found just once. This clonotype was recorded a few times. The antigen remains undetermined. The CDR3 has 15 residues. Germline CDR1 reads SGHTA; CDR2 reads FQGNSA. Trimming took 0 bases from V and 2 from J, leaving 9 bases between them. This same sample was also part of a study on T cells in Graves' hyperthyroidism and ophthalmopathy. As that report states: Researchers barred patients who had uncontrolled infection, other autoimmune disease, pregnancy or lactation. Researchers report that a 13 V-J model separated ophthalmopathy from stable hyperthyroidism.

V usage is TRBV7-2 and J usage is TRBJ2-3; unclear D gene. This TCR came from a woman aged 18-30 years with Graves disease. The source was peripheral blood mononuclear cells (PBMCs), collected at new diagnosis, from a patient treated with antithyroid drugs. The CDR3, as DNA: TGTGCCAGCAGCTTAGCTTCCGTCGACACAGATACGCAGTATTTT. This translates into CASSLASVDTDTQYF.